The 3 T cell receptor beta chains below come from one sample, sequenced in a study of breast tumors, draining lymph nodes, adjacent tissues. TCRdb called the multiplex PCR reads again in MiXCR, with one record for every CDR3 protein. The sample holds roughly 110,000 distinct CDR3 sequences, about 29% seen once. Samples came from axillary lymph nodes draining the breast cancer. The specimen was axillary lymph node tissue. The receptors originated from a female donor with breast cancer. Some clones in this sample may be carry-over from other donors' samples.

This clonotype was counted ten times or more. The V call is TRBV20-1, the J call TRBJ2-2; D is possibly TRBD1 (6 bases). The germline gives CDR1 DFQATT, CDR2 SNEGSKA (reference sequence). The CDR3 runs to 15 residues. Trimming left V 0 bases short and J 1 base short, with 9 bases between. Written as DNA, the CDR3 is TGCAGTGCTAGAGATTTGGGACAGAACACCGGGGAGCTGTTTTTT. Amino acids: CSARDLGQNTGELFF.

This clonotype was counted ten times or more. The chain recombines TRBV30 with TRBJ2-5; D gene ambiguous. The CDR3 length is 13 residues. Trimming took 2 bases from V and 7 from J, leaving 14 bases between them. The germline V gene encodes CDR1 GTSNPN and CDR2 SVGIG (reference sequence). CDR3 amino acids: CAWSRGSLGTQYF. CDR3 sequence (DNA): TGTGCCTGGAGTCGAGGTAGCCTAGGGACCCAGTACTTC. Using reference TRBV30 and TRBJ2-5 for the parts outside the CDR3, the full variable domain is SQTIHQWPATLVQPVGSPLSLECTVEGTSNPNLYWYRQAAGRGLQLLFYSVGIGQISSEVPQNLSASRPQDRQFILSSKKLLLSDSGFYLCAWSRGSLGTQYFGPGTRLLVL.

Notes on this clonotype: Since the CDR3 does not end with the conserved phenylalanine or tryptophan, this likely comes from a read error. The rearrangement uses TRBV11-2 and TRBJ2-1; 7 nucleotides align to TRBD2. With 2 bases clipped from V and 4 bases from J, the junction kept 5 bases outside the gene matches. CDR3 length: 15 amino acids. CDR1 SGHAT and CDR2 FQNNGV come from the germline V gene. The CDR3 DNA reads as TGTGCCAGCAGCTTACGTCTAGCGGCGTACAATGAGCAGTTCCTC. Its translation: CASSLRLAAYNEQFL.